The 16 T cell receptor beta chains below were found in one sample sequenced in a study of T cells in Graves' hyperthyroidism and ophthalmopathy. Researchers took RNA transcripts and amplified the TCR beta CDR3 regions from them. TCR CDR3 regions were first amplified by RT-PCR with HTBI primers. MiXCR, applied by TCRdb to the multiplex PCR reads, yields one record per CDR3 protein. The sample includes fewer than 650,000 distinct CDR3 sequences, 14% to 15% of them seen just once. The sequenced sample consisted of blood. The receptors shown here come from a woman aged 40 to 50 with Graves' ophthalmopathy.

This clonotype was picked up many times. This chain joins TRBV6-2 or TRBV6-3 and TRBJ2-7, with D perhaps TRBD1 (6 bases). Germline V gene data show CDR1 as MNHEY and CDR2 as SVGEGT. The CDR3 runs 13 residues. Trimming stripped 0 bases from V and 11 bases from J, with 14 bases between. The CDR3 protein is CASSYSSSPGEYF. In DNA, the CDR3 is TGTGCCAGCAGTTACTCGAGTTCCCCAGGGGAGTACTTC.

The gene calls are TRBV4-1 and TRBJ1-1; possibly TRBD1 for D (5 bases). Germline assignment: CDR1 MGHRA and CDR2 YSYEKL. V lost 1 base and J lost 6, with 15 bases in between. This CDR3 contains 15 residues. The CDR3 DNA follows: TGCGCCAGCAGCCAAGCAGGGTTAGGCCAGGCTGAAGCTTTCTTT. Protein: CASSQAGLGQAEAFF.

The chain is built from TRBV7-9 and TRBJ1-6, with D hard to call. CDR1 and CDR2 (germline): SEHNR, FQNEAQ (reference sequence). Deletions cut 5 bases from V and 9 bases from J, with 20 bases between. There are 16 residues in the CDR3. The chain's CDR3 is CASSGRFMGGPSPLHF. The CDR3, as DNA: TGTGCCAGCAGCGGCCGTTTTATGGGTGGGCCTTCACCCCTCCACTTT.

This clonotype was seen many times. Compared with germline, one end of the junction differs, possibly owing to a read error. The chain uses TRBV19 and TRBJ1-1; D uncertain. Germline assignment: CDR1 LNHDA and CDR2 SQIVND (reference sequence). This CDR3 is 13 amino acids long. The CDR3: CASTIHLNTEAFF. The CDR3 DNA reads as TGTGCCAGTACTATACACCTGAACACTGAAGCTTTCTTT.

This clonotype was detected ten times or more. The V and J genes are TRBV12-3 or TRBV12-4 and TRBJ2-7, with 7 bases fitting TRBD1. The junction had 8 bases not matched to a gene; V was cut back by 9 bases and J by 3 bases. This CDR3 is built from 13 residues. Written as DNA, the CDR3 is TGTGCCAGTTCCCGGGACAGAAACTACGAGCAGTACTTC. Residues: CASSRDRNYEQYF.

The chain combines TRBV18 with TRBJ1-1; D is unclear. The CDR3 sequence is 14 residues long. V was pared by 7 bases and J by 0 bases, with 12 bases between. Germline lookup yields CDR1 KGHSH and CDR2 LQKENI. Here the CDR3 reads CASFGSPMNTEAFF. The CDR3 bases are TGTGCCAGCTTCGGCAGTCCCATGAACACTGAAGCTTTCTTT.

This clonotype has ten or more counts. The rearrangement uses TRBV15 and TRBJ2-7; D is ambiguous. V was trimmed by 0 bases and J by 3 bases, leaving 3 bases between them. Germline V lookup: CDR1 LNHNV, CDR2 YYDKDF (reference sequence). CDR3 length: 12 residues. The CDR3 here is CATSRDYYEQYF. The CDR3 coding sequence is TGTGCCACCAGCAGAGATTACTACGAGCAGTACTTC. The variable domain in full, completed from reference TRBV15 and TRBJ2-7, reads DAMVIQNPRYQVTQFGKPVTLSCSQTLNHNVMYWYQQKSSQAPKLLFHYYDKDFNNEADTPDNFQSRRPNTSFCFLDIRSPGLGDTAMYLCATSRDYYEQYFGPGTRLTVT.

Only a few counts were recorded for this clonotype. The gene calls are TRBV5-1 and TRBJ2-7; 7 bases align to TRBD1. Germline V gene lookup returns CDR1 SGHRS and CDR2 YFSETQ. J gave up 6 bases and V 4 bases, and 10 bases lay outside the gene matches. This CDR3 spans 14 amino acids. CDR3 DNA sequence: TGCGCCAGCAGCACCCGACAGGGATTAATCGAGCAGTACTTC. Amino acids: CASSTRQGLIEQYF.

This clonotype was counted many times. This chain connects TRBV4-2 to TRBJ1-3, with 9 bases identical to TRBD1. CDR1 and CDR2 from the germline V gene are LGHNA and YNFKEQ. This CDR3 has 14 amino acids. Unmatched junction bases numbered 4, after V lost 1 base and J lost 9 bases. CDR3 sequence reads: CASSQGDRDGTIYF. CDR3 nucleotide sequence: TGTGCCAGCAGCCAAGGGGACAGGGATGGCACCATATATTTT.

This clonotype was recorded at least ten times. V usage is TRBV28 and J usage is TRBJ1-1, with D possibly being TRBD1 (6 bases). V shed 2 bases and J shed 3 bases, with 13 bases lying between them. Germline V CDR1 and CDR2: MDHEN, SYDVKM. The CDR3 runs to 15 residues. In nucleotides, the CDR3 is TGTGCCAGCAGTTTAATACAAGGGGGGGACACTGAAGCTTTCTTT. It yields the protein CASSLIQGGDTEAFF.

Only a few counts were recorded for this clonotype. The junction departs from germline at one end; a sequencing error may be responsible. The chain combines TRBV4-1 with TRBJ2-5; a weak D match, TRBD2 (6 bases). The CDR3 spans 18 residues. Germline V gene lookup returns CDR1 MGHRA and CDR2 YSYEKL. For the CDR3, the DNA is TGCGCCGGCAGCCAGGGCTGGGTGGGGGGAAAGTACCAAGAGACCCAGTACTTC. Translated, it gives CAGSQGWVGGKYQETQYF.

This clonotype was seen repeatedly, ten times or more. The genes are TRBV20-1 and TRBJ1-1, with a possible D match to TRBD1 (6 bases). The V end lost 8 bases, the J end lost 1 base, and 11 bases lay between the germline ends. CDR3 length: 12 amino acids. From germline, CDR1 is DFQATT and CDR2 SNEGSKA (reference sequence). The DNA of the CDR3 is TGCAGTATTTTAGGGGGGAACACTGAAGCTTTCTTT. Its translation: CSILGGNTEAFF.

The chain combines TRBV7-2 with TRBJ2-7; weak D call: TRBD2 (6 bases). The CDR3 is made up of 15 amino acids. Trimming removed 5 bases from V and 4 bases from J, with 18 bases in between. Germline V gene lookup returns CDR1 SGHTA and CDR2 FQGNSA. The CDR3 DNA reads TGTGCCAGCAGCCTCGGTGTTGCTAGCGCGTACGAGCAGTACTTC. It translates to CASSLGVASAYEQYF.

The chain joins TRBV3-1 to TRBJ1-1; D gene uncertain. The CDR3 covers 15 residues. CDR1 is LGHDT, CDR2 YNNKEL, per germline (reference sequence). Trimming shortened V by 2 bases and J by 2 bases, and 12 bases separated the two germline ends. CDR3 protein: CASSQWGVDNTEAFF. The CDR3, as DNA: TGTGCCAGCAGCCAATGGGGAGTGGATAACACTGAAGCTTTCTTT.

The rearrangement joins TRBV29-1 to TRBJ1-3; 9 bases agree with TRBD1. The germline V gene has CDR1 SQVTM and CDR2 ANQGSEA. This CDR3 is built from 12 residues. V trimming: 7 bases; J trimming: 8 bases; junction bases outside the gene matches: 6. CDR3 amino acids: CSARDRVDTIYF. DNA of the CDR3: TGCAGCGCCCGGGACAGGGTAGACACCATATATTTT.

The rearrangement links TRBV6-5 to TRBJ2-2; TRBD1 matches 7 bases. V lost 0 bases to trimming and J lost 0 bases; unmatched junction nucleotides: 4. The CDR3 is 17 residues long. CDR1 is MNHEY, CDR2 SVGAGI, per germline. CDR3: CASSYSGQASNTGELFF. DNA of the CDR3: TGTGCCAGCAGTTACTCCGGACAGGCGTCGAACACCGGGGAGCTGTTTTTT.